The rows below give T cell receptor beta chains drawn from one sample of a study of vaccination and CD4 T cells after COVID-19. No antigen has been identified for these receptors. Via MiXCR, TCRdb re-called the PCR reads, giving one row per CDR3 protein. The sample lists 15,000 to 17,000 distinct CDR3 sequences, approximately 70% occurring once. The sequenced sample consisted of CD4+ T cells from blood, cultured in vitro. These receptors came from a human donor who had recovered from COVID-19. The CDR3 runs from the conserved cysteine through the conserved F or W. Fields, in order: V gene, CDR3 protein.

TRBV20-1 | CSASGSSFGNEQFF
TRBV19 | CASSIEMYTEAFF
TRBV3-1 | CASRRQGTGELFF
TRBV2 | CASFSPGREKRYGSPLHF
TRBV29-1 | CSATGQGNYEQYF
TRBV15 | CATIPGPSLETQYF
TRBV12-3/TRBV12-4 | CASSFIEIDGYTF
TRBV6-1 | CASSDRQNTGELFF
TRBV7-2 | CASSSQQGNYGYTF
TRBV18 | CASSPTDRGAHSNQPQHF
TRBV27 | CASSLKETQYF
TRBV27 | CASKGQPINSNSPLHF
TRBV20-1 | CSALGHLAAYNEQFF
TRBV15 | CATSRDGGTGVRRTEAFF
TRBV21-1 | CASSKHGHRGYTF
TRBV6-5 | CASSLRTNNNSPLHF
TRBV6-1 | CASSADYYEQYF
TRBV7-2 | CASSLTTSTGANVLTF
TRBV20-1 | CSANLGRVGRNTIYF
TRBV7-2 | CASSLRGSNTEAFF
TRBV6-2/TRBV6-3 | CASSAQGALPAFF
TRBV28 | CASSPTRTYGYTF
TRBV20-1 | CSALGDFYYGYTF
TRBV27 | CASRVFGQGAHGYTF
TRBV20-1 | CSAIGGLTYGYTF
TRBV12-3/TRBV12-4 | CASSSRGGSSGANVLTF
TRBV28 | CASSPVGTFGYTF
TRBV27 | CASSLSLRYEQYF
TRBV2 | CASSAEAQGVQPQHF
TRBV19 | CASSISVAWTDTQYF
TRBV6-2/TRBV6-3 | CASSLSPGARSPLHF
TRBV20-1 | CSARDYAKGGTDTQYF
TRBV27 | CASSRRNQPQHF
TRBV24-1 | CATSEQQGAGGTYYGYTF
TRBV6-1 | CASSERRPTEAFF
TRBV21-1 | CASSKLGLAEKYSATDTQYF
TRBV7-9 | CATGIGTVSYEQYF
TRBV5-1 | CASSLSPNYGYTF
TRBV24-1 | CATSETGTPLRADTQYF
TRBV24-1 | CATSDRDQAYNEQFF